The 28 T cell receptor beta chains below come from one sample, sequenced in a study of blood T cell repertoires in COVID-19. Produced via immunoSEQ multiplex PCR; TCRdb's table is partial and in-frame only. The sample lists around 260,000 clones, under 90% seen once, with approximately 4.5% in the top ten. Sequenced material: PBMCs or T cells enriched from blood (not recorded which). These receptors were taken from a man younger than 40 with acute COVID-19.

This clone was seen only a few times. The CDR3 region has the DNA TGTGCCAGTAGCCAGGACGGAAAGGGGTTTGCAACTAATGAAAAACTGTTTTTT. It encodes CASSQDGKGFATNEKLFF. The chain combines TRBV19 with TRBJ1-4, with D possibly matching TRBD1 (5 bases). From germline, CDR1 is LNHDA and CDR2 SQIVND (reference sequence). This CDR3 is 18 amino acids long. V was cut by 6 bases and J by 0 bases, with 20 bases left in between.

The chain is built from TRBV24-1 and TRBJ1-2; D not certain. Trimming took off 3 bases at V and 5 bases at J, with 12 bases between the two ends. The CDR3 is made up of 14 amino acids. The germline gives CDR1 KGHDR, CDR2 SFDVKD. As DNA, the CDR3 is TGTGCCACCAGTGATACCGGGAGGAGATATGGCTACACCTTC. Residues: CATSDTGRRYGYTF.

This clone showed up just a few times. The gene calls are TRBV27 and TRBJ1-1, with 8 bases identical to TRBD1. Germline lookup yields CDR1 MNHEY and CDR2 SMNVEV (reference sequence). J lost 6 bases, V lost 3 bases, and 3 bases had no gene match. This CDR3 spans 13 amino acids. CDR3 loop: CASSFSTGAEAFF. The CDR3 bases are TGTGCCAGCAGTTTCTCGACAGGGGCTGAAGCTTTCTTT.

The rearrangement uses TRBV24-1 and TRBJ2-1; 7 nucleotides line up with TRBD1. The CDR3 length is 15 residues. Germline V gene lookup returns CDR1 KGHDR and CDR2 SFDVKD. The V segment lost 5 bases and the J segment 5 bases; nucleotides outside the gene matches: 8. DNA of the CDR3: TGTGCCACCAGTGCGCCGGGACAGAATGACAATGAGCAGTTCTTC. Its protein product is CATSAPGQNDNEQFF.

The chain links TRBV20-1 to TRBJ1-2; D is undetermined. V was trimmed by 5 bases and J by 2 bases, leaving 6 bases between them. The germline V gene has CDR1 DFQATT and CDR2 SNEGSKA (reference sequence). The CDR3 consists of 11 residues. CDR3 nucleotide sequence: TGCAGTGCTGGGAGGAACTATGGCTACACCTTC. Amino acids: CSAGRNYGYTF.

This chain uses TRBV7-2 with TRBJ2-3, with 7 bases fitting TRBD2. J gave up 9 bases and V 0 bases, and 12 bases lay outside the gene matches. The CDR3 consists of 16 residues. CDR1 SGHTA and CDR2 FQGNSA come from the germline V gene. CDR3 DNA: TGTGCCAGCAGCTTAGCGGGGGGGGACCGTGTAGGGACGCAGTATTTT. It specifies CASSLAGGDRVGTQYF.

This clone showed up just a few times. The chain combines TRBV2 with TRBJ1-2; no definite D call. The V gene's germline CDR1 is SNHLY and CDR2 FYNNEI. Deletions cut 5 bases from V and 2 bases from J, with 12 bases between. This CDR3 has 14 residues. For the CDR3, the DNA is TGTGCCAGCAGTCAGAGGACGGGAAACTATGGCTACACCTTC. It is translated as CASSQRTGNYGYTF. The entire variable domain, with the rest obtained from reference TRBV2 and TRBJ1-2, is as follows: EPEVTQTPSHQVTQMGQEVILRCVPISNHLYFYWYRQILGQKVEFLVSFYNNEISEKSEIFDDQFSVERPDGSNFTLKIRSTKLEDSAMYFCASSQRTGNYGYTFGSGTRLTVV.

This chain's CDR3 is CASSRGQASSNQPQHF. Here the CDR3 DNA reads TGTGCCAGCAGCCGAGGACAGGCCAGTAGCAATCAGCCCCAGCATTTT. The V gene is TRBV5-6, the J gene TRBJ1-5; 7 bases map to TRBD1. Unmatched junction bases numbered 7, after V lost 4 bases and J lost 0 bases. CDR3 size: 16 residues. The germline gives CDR1 SGHDT, CDR2 YYEEEE.

This clone has just a few counts. Other DNA sequences in the sample encode the same CDR3. The J gene is TRBJ2-1, the V gene TRBV9; D gene uncertain. The CDR3 sequence is 13 residues long. Per germline, CDR1 SGDLS and CDR2 YYNGEE. The V end was cut by 0 bases, the J end by 2 bases, with 3 bases between. The CDR3 is CASSVAAYNEQFF. The CDR3, as DNA: TGTGCCAGCAGCGTAGCGGCCTACAATGAGCAGTTCTTC.

The chain recombines TRBV6-4 with TRBJ2-1; 12 bases agree with TRBD2. The CDR3 extends over 15 amino acids. CDR1 and CDR2 from the germline V gene are MRHNA and SNTAGT. V lost 6 bases, J lost 6 bases, and 6 bases stayed unmatched. In nucleotides, the CDR3 is TGTGCCAGCAGCCGACTAGCGGGAGAGGTCAATGAGCAGTTCTTC. Translating it yields CASSRLAGEVNEQFF.

The chain couples TRBV12-5 to TRBJ2-1, with 10 bases lining up with TRBD1. Germline V gene lookup returns CDR1 LGHNT and CDR2 FRNRAP. V lost 5 bases and J lost 8; bases outside the gene matches: 9. CDR3 size: 15 residues. The DNA for the CDR3 is TGTGCTAGTGGTAACAGACAGGGGGCGCGAGATGAGCAGTTCTTC. Amino acids: CASGNRQGARDEQFF.

The J gene is TRBJ2-2, the V gene TRBV5-1, with 9 positions matching TRBD1. V trimming: 2 bases; J trimming: 5 bases; junction bases outside the gene matches: 1. The CDR3 runs 14 residues. Looked up from germline, CDR1 is SGHRS and CDR2 is YFSETQ. The CDR3 spells CASSLQGATGELFF. CDR3 sequence (DNA): TGCGCCAGCAGCTTACAGGGGGCGACCGGGGAGCTGTTTTTT.

V usage is TRBV30 and J usage is TRBJ1-5; D gene ambiguous. V lost 2 bases, J lost 8 bases, and 13 bases lay in between. From germline, CDR1 is GTSNPN and CDR2 SVGIG (reference sequence). The CDR3 length is 13 residues. CDR3 in DNA: TGTGCCTGGAGTAGTGGACTCATTGAGCCCCAGCATTTT. This sequence encodes CAWSSGLIEPQHF.

This chain joins TRBV28 and TRBJ2-1; TRBD2 matches at 13 bases. The V gene's germline CDR1 is MDHEN and CDR2 SYDVKM. The junction had 19 bases not matched to a gene; V was cut back by 2 bases and J by 9 bases. The length of the CDR3 is 20 residues. CDR3 nucleotide sequence: TGTGCCAGCAGTTTAAAAACCGGGACTAGCGGGATGGCGAGGACAGGTGAGCAGTTCTTC. Its protein product is CASSLKTGTSGMARTGEQFF.

This chain uses TRBV19 with TRBJ2-1, with D tentatively TRBD2 (6 bases). V shed 2 bases and J shed 6 bases, with 14 bases lying between them. The CDR3 spans 15 residues. CDR1 and CDR2 (germline): LNHDA, SQIVND (reference sequence). CDR3 nucleotides: TGTGCCAGTAGTATATACGGAGGGGCTACCAATGAGCAGTTCTTC. Its translation: CASSIYGGATNEQFF.

This clone was recorded only once. The chain has TRBV2 and TRBJ1-6; TRBD1 matches 7 bases. The CDR3 spans 16 residues. Germline assignment: CDR1 SNHLY and CDR2 FYNNEI. Trimming cost V 3 bases and J 1 base; bases outside gene matches: 3. CDR3 region: CASSDQGGSYNSPLHF. The CDR3, as DNA: TGTGCCAGCAGTGACCAGGGGGGATCCTATAATTCACCCCTCCACTTT.

This clone appeared a single time. V usage is TRBV7-9 and J usage is TRBJ2-5; D perhaps matches TRBD1 (6 bases). V was clipped by 6 bases and J by 5 bases, with 19 bases between them. This CDR3 comprises 15 residues. Germline V gives CDR1 SEHNR, CDR2 FQNEAQ (reference sequence). Here the CDR3 reads CASRPTAGVRETQYF. The CDR3 DNA is TGTGCCAGCAGACCGACGGCAGGGGTGAGGGAGACCCAGTACTTC.

The chain is built from TRBV7-9 and TRBJ2-5; D remains unclear. The CDR3 is made up of 14 amino acids. Germline CDR1 SEHNR, CDR2 FQNEAQ (reference sequence). The ends were cut back, 1 base at V and 2 bases at J, with 8 bases in the middle. The CDR3 sequence is CASSLEAAQETQYF. The CDR3 bases are TGTGCCAGCAGCTTAGAGGCAGCGCAAGAGACCCAGTACTTC.

This clone was seen just once. This chain joins TRBV28 and TRBJ1-2; the D is unclear. CDR3 length: 17 residues. Trimming cost V 4 bases and J 4 bases, with 22 bases left between them. Germline assignment: CDR1 MDHEN and CDR2 SYDVKM. CDR3 amino acids: CASSSRSSGSGRYGYTF. CDR3 DNA sequence: TGTGCCAGCAGTTCCAGATCCTCGGGCAGCGGACGCTATGGCTACACCTTC.

Here the CDR3 reads CASSVMGVGANVLTF. Written as DNA, the CDR3 is TGTGCCAGCAGCGTAATGGGAGTTGGGGCCAACGTCCTGACTTTC. This sequence joins TRBV9 and TRBJ2-6, with D perhaps TRBD2 (5 bases). The CDR3 extends over 15 amino acids. Germline assignment: CDR1 SGDLS and CDR2 YYNGEE. With 1 base removed from V and 3 bases from J, the gap between germline ends came to 8 bases.

The chain employs TRBV5-6 and TRBJ2-2; D remains ambiguous. Germline V gene data show CDR1 as SGHDT and CDR2 as YYEEEE. The V end was cut by 2 bases, the J end by 1 base, with 9 bases between. This CDR3 is built from 15 residues. The CDR3 protein is CASSLVEVNTGELFF. In DNA form, the CDR3 reads TGTGCCAGCAGCTTAGTTGAGGTGAACACCGGGGAGCTGTTTTTT.

This chain links TRBV27 with TRBJ2-5; 14 bases align to TRBD2. Per the germline V gene, CDR1 is MNHEY and CDR2 is SMNVEV (reference sequence). The V gene end was trimmed by 6 bases and the J gene end by 2 bases; junction bases not matched to a gene: 2. This CDR3 contains 15 residues. The CDR3 spells CASSRTSGGQETQYF. In DNA form, the CDR3 reads TGTGCCAGCAGCAGGACTAGCGGGGGGCAAGAGACCCAGTACTTC.

V is TRBV7-9 and J is TRBJ1-4; perhaps TRBD1 as D (5 bases). The CDR3 loop spans 15 amino acids. Trimming took 5 bases from V and 4 from J, leaving 14 bases between them. CDR1 SEHNR and CDR2 FQNEAQ come from the germline V gene (reference sequence). CDR3 nucleotide sequence: TGTGCCAGCAGCCTGTCAGGACAACTTAATGAAAAACTGTTTTTT. Its translation: CASSLSGQLNEKLFF.

The chain is built from TRBV6-5 and TRBJ2-1; TRBD1 matches at 7 bases. Trimming took 0 bases from V and 2 from J; bases not matched to a gene: 1. The CDR3 covers 15 residues. In germline, CDR1 is MNHEY, CDR2 SVGAGI. This CDR3 reads CASSYSGTAYNEQFF. The CDR3 DNA reads as TGTGCCAGCAGTTACTCCGGGACAGCCTACAATGAGCAGTTCTTC.

The sample holds a few counts of this clone. The V and J genes are TRBV6-5 and TRBJ1-1; 8 bases match TRBD1. The CDR3 is made up of 14 amino acids. V trimming: 6 bases; J trimming: 5 bases; junction bases outside the gene matches: 8. Per the germline V gene, CDR1 is MNHEY and CDR2 is SVGAGI. The chain's CDR3 is CASSPPGQATEAFF. DNA for the CDR3: TGTGCCAGCAGCCCACCGGGACAGGCAACTGAAGCTTTCTTT.

J is TRBJ2-3 and V is TRBV11-3, with 11 bases matching TRBD2. Germline trimming cut 1 base from V and 2 bases from J; bases unmatched to any gene: 8. Germline V gene sequence: CDR1 SGHNT, CDR2 YENEEA. This CDR3 is built from 18 residues. The DNA for the CDR3 is TGTGCCAGCAGCTTAGGTTTAAGGGGACTAGCGGACACAGATACGCAGTATTTT. Translation gives CASSLGLRGLADTDTQYF.

The J gene is TRBJ1-3, the V gene TRBV10-3; D perhaps matches TRBD1 (5 bases). Germline V gene data show CDR1 as ENHRY and CDR2 as SYGVKD. The V gene lost 8 bases and the J gene lost 1 base, with 6 bases spanning the gap. The CDR3 consists of 12 residues. CDR3 sequence: CAIGGSGNTIYF. Here the CDR3 DNA reads TGTGCCATCGGGGGGTCTGGAAACACCATATATTTT.

The chain uses TRBV29-1 and TRBJ1-2; D not resolved. CDR1 is SQVTM and CDR2 is ANQGSEA in the germline V gene. The CDR3 totals 15 residues. V dropped 7 bases and J dropped 2 bases, with 20 bases sitting between them. The CDR3 sequence: CSASARGTENYGYTF. For the CDR3, the DNA is TGCAGCGCCTCCGCCCGGGGAACCGAAAACTATGGCTACACCTTC.